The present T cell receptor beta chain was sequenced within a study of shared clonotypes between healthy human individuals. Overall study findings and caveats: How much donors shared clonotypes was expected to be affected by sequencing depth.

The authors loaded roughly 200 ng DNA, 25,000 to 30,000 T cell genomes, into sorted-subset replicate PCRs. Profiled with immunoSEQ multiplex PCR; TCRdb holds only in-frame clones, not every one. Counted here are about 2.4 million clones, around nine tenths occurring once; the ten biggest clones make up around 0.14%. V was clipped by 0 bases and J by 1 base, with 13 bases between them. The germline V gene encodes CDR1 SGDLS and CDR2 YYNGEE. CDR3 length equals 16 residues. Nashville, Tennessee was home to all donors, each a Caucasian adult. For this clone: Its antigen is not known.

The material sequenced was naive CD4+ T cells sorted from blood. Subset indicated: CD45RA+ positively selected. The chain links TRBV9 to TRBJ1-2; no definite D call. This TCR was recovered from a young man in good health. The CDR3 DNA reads TGTGCCAGCAGCGTAGGCCCCCATACCGTTAACTATGGCTACACCTTC. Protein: CASSVGPHTVNYGYTF.